This T cell receptor (beta chain) originates from a study of cytomegalovirus exposure and HLA in healthy donors. Study summary: Researchers previously reported finding 90 million to 130 million unique TCR beta sequences from around 200 million T cells. General study points: Some public TCRs appeared in many individuals, while most sequences were rare. The study designated fewer than 200 TCR beta chains cytomegalovirus-associated.

13 Jbeta primers and 60 Vbeta primers were used for the PCR. The protocol was immunoSEQ multiplex PCR, while the TCRdb copy is restricted to in-frame clones and leaves out a portion. The sample holds some 170,000 clones; less than 85% are singletons and the top ten take over 1.1%. Of note for this clone: The antigen is not known.

Germline trimming cut 6 bases from V and 8 bases from J; bases unmatched to any gene: 7. The CDR3 has 13 amino acids. Germline V gene data show CDR1 as MDHEN and CDR2 as SYDVKM. The sequence was obtained from a man aged 55 to 69 in good health and CMV-seronegative. J is TRBJ1-3 and V is TRBV28, with 7 bases matching TRBD1. Sequencing was carried out using PBMCs. In nucleotides, the CDR3 is TGTGCCAGCAGAGAAGGGGGCCCACACACCATATATTTT. Translating gives CASREGGPHTIYF.